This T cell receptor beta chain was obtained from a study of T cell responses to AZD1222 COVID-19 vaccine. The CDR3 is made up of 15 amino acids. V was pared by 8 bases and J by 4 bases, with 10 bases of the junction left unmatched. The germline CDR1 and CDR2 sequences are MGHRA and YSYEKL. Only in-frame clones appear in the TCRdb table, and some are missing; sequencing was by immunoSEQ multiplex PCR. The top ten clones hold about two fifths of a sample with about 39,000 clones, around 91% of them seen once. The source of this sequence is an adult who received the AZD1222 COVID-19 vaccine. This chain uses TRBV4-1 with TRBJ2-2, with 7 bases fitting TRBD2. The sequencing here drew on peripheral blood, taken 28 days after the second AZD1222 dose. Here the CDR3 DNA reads TGCGCCAGCCCTAATAGGGAGGGGCTCACCGGGGAGCTGTTTTTT. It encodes CASPNREGLTGELFF.